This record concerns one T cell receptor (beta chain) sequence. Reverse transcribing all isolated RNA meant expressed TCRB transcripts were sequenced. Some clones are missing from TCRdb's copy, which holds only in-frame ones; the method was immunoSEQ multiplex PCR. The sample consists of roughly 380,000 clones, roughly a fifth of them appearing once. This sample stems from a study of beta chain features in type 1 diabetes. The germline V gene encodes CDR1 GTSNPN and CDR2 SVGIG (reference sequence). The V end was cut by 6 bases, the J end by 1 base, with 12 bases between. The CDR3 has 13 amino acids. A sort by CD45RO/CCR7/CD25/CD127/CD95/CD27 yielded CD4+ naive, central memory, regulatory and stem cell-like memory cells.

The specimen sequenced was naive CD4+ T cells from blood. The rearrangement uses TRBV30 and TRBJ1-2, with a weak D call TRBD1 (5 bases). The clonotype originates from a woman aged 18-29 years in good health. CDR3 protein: CACGGAFNYGYTF. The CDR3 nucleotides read TGTGCCTGCGGAGGGGCCTTTAACTATGGCTACACCTTC.